The 26 T cell receptor beta chains listed next were all sequenced from one sample in a study of T cells in Graves' hyperthyroidism and ophthalmopathy. Amplification yielded TCR beta CDR3 regions, with RNA transcripts as the source. First-round RT-PCR targeting the TCR CDR3 was performed with the HTBI primer set. TCRdb reprocessed the multiplex PCR reads via MiXCR and lists one record per CDR3 protein. Of hundreds of thousands of distinct CDR3 sequences listed, less than 20% are singletons. Sequenced material: blood. The receptor set was obtained from a woman younger than 35 with Graves' ophthalmopathy.

This sequence joins TRBV19 and TRBJ2-6; no definite D call. V was clipped by 3 bases and J by 0 bases, with 3 bases between them. This CDR3 has 14 residues. CDR1 is LNHDA, CDR2 SQIVND, per germline (reference sequence). This chain's CDR3 is CASSISSGANVLTF. The CDR3, as DNA: TGTGCCAGTAGTATTTCCTCTGGGGCCAACGTCCTGACTTTC. Full variable domain (rest looked up from reference TRBV19 and TRBJ2-6): DGGITQSPKYLFRKEGQNVTLSCEQNLNHDAMYWYRQDPGQGLRLIYYSQIVNDFQKGDIAEGYSVSREKKESFPLTVTSAQKNPTAFYLCASSISSGANVLTFGAGSRLTVL.

CDR3 protein: CASSDSSGSGAKNIQYF. CDR3 DNA sequence: TGTGCCAGCAGTGACTCTAGCGGGAGTGGTGCCAAAAACATTCAGTACTTC. The chain recombines TRBV6-4 with TRBJ2-4; 9 nucleotides match TRBD2. V lost 0 bases and J lost 1; bases outside the gene matches: 4. The length of the CDR3 is 17 residues. CDR1 is MRHNA, CDR2 SNTAGT, per germline.

The table lists this clonotype with many counts. The chain has TRBV18 and TRBJ2-1, with 7 positions matching TRBD2. The ends lost 0 bases at V and 10 bases at J; junction bases unmatched: 9. The CDR3 covers 15 residues. The germline V gene encodes CDR1 KGHSH and CDR2 LQKENI. The CDR3 sequence is CASSPPGGKVGEQFF. The DNA of the CDR3 is TGTGCCAGCTCACCACCGGGGGGGAAGGTCGGAGAGCAGTTCTTC.

This clonotype was detected many times. The gene calls are TRBV6-1 and TRBJ1-1; D ambiguous. Trimming left V 5 bases short and J 0 bases short, with 13 bases between. The V gene's germline CDR1 is MNHNS and CDR2 SASEGT. The CDR3 totals 15 residues. CDR3 nucleotide sequence: TGTGCCAGCAGTTATAGCGGAATCATGAACACTGAAGCTTTCTTT. Translation: CASSYSGIMNTEAFF.

There are many counts of this clonotype. The chain employs TRBV18 and TRBJ1-6, with D maybe TRBD1 (5 bases). Germline V lookup: CDR1 KGHSH, CDR2 LQKENI. This CDR3 is built from 15 residues. V lost 1 base and J lost 5, with 9 bases in between. For the CDR3, the DNA is TGTGCCAGCTCACCACTTCCGGGGGATAATTCACCCCTCCACTTT. Amino acid sequence: CASSPLPGDNSPLHF.

V is TRBV19 and J is TRBJ2-3; D remains ambiguous. The V gene's germline CDR1 is LNHDA and CDR2 SQIVND (reference sequence). Trimming cost V 2 bases and J 8 bases, with 14 bases left between them. The CDR3 consists of 14 residues. DNA for the CDR3: TGTGCCAGTAGTATATCGGCTAGTTTTGTTACGCAGTATTTT. It specifies CASSISASFVTQYF.

This clonotype came up many times. The gene calls are TRBV6-1 and TRBJ1-5, with a tentative D call TRBD1 (6 bases). CDR3 length: 14 amino acids. V lost 8 bases and J 6 bases, leaving 17 bases between the germline ends. Germline loops: CDR1 MNHNS, CDR2 SASEGT. CDR3 sequence (DNA): TGTGCCAGCCAGGATTGGGGGCGCAGTCAGCCCCAGCATTTT. Amino acid sequence: CASQDWGRSQPQHF.

This clonotype was detected ten times or more. This chain joins TRBV7-2 and TRBJ1-6; maybe TRBD1 (5 bases). V lost 1 base and J 6 bases, leaving 10 bases between the germline ends. This CDR3 has 15 amino acids. CDR1 SGHTA and CDR2 FQGNSA come from the germline V gene. The CDR3 DNA is TGTGCCAGCAGCTTAGAGGGACGCTTTAATTCACCCCTCCACTTT. Protein sequence: CASSLEGRFNSPLHF.

Ten or more counts support this clonotype. The chain couples TRBV6-1 to TRBJ2-7; 8 bases match TRBD1. J gave up 3 bases and V 5 bases, and 21 bases lay outside the gene matches. This CDR3 comprises 19 residues. Germline V lookup: CDR1 MNHNS, CDR2 SASEGT. The CDR3, as DNA: TGTGCCAGCAGTTCCGTTACAGGGGGGATGACCAACCGATACTACGAGCAGTACTTC. It translates to CASSSVTGGMTNRYYEQYF.

This clonotype was seen at least ten times. The rearrangement uses TRBV20-1 and TRBJ2-7; possibly TRBD1 or TRBD2 for D (5 bases each). The germline CDR1 and CDR2 sequences are DFQATT and SNEGSKA (reference sequence). The CDR3 consists of 13 residues. Trimming shortened V by 3 bases and J by 2 bases, and 11 bases separated the two germline ends. CDR3 amino acids: CSARAGDAYEQYF. The CDR3 DNA reads TGCAGTGCTAGGGCCGGGGACGCCTACGAGCAGTACTTC.

This clonotype was counted many times. V usage is TRBV2 and J usage is TRBJ2-2; a possible D gene is TRBD1 (6 bases). V lost 6 bases, J lost 3 bases, and 20 bases lay in between. Germline V gives CDR1 SNHLY, CDR2 FYNNEI. The CDR3 runs 17 residues. The CDR3 sequence: CASRTVQQGLHTGELFF. CDR3 bases: TGTGCCAGCAGGACGGTACAACAGGGTTTGCACACCGGGGAGCTGTTTTTT.

The V and J genes are TRBV4-2 and TRBJ1-5, with D possibly TRBD1 on 5 matching bases. Trimming took off 1 base at V and 5 bases at J, with 12 bases between the two ends. The CDR3 has 15 amino acids. Germline CDR1 is LGHNA and CDR2 is YNFKEQ. The CDR3 DNA reads as TGTGCCAGCAGCCAAGGATCCGTAGGGGATCAGCCCCAGCATTTT. This gives the protein CASSQGSVGDQPQHF.

This clonotype was seen many times. The chain employs TRBV9 and TRBJ2-5; D is perhaps TRBD1 or TRBD2 (6 bases each). The length of the CDR3 is 16 residues. Trimming removed 0 bases from V and 1 base from J, with 13 bases in between. The germline V gene has CDR1 SGDLS and CDR2 YYNGEE. The CDR3 sequence: CASSVGVRGVQETQYF. The CDR3 nucleotides read TGTGCCAGCAGCGTAGGCGTGAGGGGGGTCCAAGAGACCCAGTACTTC.

This clonotype was recorded a few times. V is TRBV29-1 and J is TRBJ2-7, with 16 bases lining up with TRBD2. Germline loops: CDR1 SQVTM, CDR2 ANQGSEA. Trimming cost V 6 bases and J 6 bases; bases outside gene matches: 14. This CDR3 is built from 17 residues. The CDR3 DNA reads as TGCAGCGTCTCCTACCCCGGGACTAGCGGGAGGGCTTCCGAGCAGTACTTC. Encoded protein: CSVSYPGTSGRASEQYF.

The chain has TRBV5-8 and TRBJ2-6; D possibly corresponds to TRBD1 (5 bases). From germline, CDR1 is SGHTS and CDR2 YDEGEE. V lost 4 bases, J lost 2 bases, and 13 bases lay in between. CDR3 length: 16 amino acids. CDR3 sequence (DNA): TGTGCCAGCAGCGAGGTTTTAGGGGCTGGGGCCAACGTCCTGACTTTC. Translation: CASSEVLGAGANVLTF.

This rearrangement joins TRBV28 to TRBJ2-3; 7 bases fit TRBD2. Germline V gives CDR1 MDHEN, CDR2 SYDVKM. V was pared by 7 bases and J by 1 base, with 8 bases of the junction left unmatched. The CDR3 spans 15 residues. CDR3: CASTWGGGRTDTQYF. CDR3 nucleotide sequence: TGTGCCAGCACCTGGGGGGGAGGGCGCACAGATACGCAGTATTTT.

This clonotype has ten or more counts. The chain recombines TRBV28 with TRBJ2-5; 10 bases fit TRBD2. J lost 1 base, V lost 7 bases, and 9 bases had no gene match. The CDR3 loop spans 16 amino acids. Germline V gene lookup returns CDR1 MDHEN and CDR2 SYDVKM. The CDR3 is CASNLLSGGPQETQYF. The CDR3 DNA reads TGTGCCAGCAACCTACTTAGCGGGGGGCCCCAAGAGACCCAGTACTTC.

This clonotype was counted at least ten times. The J gene is TRBJ2-1, the V gene TRBV9, with D tentatively TRBD2 (5 bases). V was cut by 3 bases and J by 0 bases, with 13 bases left in between. The CDR3 is made up of 16 amino acids. Germline CDR1 reads SGDLS; CDR2 reads YYNGEE. The CDR3 region is CASSALGGNSYNEQFF. The CDR3 DNA follows: TGTGCCAGCAGCGCCCTCGGAGGTAACTCCTACAATGAGCAGTTCTTC.

This clonotype was seen many times. V and J are TRBV5-1 and TRBJ1-1; 11 bases line up with TRBD1. V was clipped by 3 bases and J by 4 bases; unmatched bases: 11. The V gene's germline CDR1 is SGHRS and CDR2 YFSETQ. There are 17 residues in the CDR3. CDR3 DNA sequence: TGCGCCAGCAGCTCTACCAAAGCCGGGACAGGGGGCACTGAAGCTTTCTTT. This gives the protein CASSSTKAGTGGTEAFF.

This clonotype was found many times. The chain links TRBV28 to TRBJ1-2; possible D gene TRBD1, 6 bases. Germline V lookup: CDR1 MDHEN, CDR2 SYDVKM. The CDR3 spans 18 residues. The V gene lost 6 bases and the J gene lost 4 bases, with 27 bases spanning the gap. DNA of the CDR3: TGTGCCAGCAGGGTTAGGGGGGGCGAGGTAGTCCGTGGCTATGGCTACACCTTC. Residues: CASRVRGGEVVRGYGYTF.

Many counts were recorded for this clonotype. The V call is TRBV25-1, the J call TRBJ1-1, with D uncertain. This CDR3 spans 12 amino acids. With 3 bases removed from V and 5 bases from J, the gap between germline ends came to 7 bases. CDR1 and CDR2 (germline): MGHDK, SYGVNS. DNA of the CDR3: TGTGCCAGCAGTGATTCTAGGACTGAAGCTTTCTTT. Translation: CASSDSRTEAFF.

This clonotype was counted a single time. The rearrangement uses TRBV20-1 and TRBJ2-1; TRBD2 matches at 14 bases. V shed 1 base, J shed 8 bases, and the junction held 10 bases outside the gene matches. CDR3 length equals 17 residues. From germline, CDR1 is DFQATT and CDR2 SNEGSKA (reference sequence). The DNA for the CDR3 is TGCAGTGCTAGAGCGACGAAGCGGACTAGCGGGAGGTATGAGCAGTTCTTC. Its translation: CSARATKRTSGRYEQFF.

This clonotype was seen ten or more times. The chain is built from TRBV11-3 and TRBJ2-1, with 9 bases aligning to TRBD2. The J segment lost 4 bases and the V segment lost 3 bases, leaving 7 bases of the junction unmatched. CDR3 length equals 16 residues. Per germline, CDR1 SGHNT and CDR2 YENEEA. DNA of the CDR3: TGTGCCAGCAGCTTCCCGGGACTAGCAGGGTACAATGAGCAGTTCTTC. Residues: CASSFPGLAGYNEQFF.

The rearrangement uses TRBV7-9 and TRBJ2-3, with 11 nucleotides matching TRBD2. The germline gives CDR1 SEHNR, CDR2 FQNEAQ (reference sequence). The CDR3 totals 15 residues. Trimming cost V 7 bases and J 2 bases; bases outside gene matches: 5. DNA of the CDR3: TGTGCCAGCATGATAGCGGGGGGGCTCACAGATACGCAGTATTTT. This encodes CASMIAGGLTDTQYF.

This clonotype was observed at least ten times. This chain connects TRBV10-2 to TRBJ2-7, with 10 bases identical to TRBD2. Germline CDR1 is WSHSY and CDR2 is SAAADI. CDR3 length: 15 amino acids. J lost 5 bases, V lost 2 bases, and 6 bases had no gene match. CDR3 in amino acids: CASSEIPAGGNEQYF. The CDR3 DNA is TGCGCCAGCAGTGAGATCCCAGCGGGAGGGAACGAGCAGTACTTC.

The chain employs TRBV27 and TRBJ1-6, with D unresolved. The V gene's germline CDR1 is MNHEY and CDR2 SMNVEV (reference sequence). The CDR3 covers 10 residues. V shed 8 bases and J shed 15 bases, with 11 bases lying between them. The CDR3 DNA follows: TGTGCCAGCGAACCCGCGGGCCTCCACTTT. Its protein product is CASEPAGLHF.